This T cell receptor beta chain is from a study of T cell responses to AZD1222 COVID-19 vaccine. Of note for this clone: Its specificity is not known.

The study's findings and limits: There were vaccine-associated CD4 TCRs across spike, dominant at 160-218 and 743-854. In a largely white British group with more females than males, clonal diversity was possibly underestimated.

Data came from immunoSEQ multiplex PCR; TCRdb stores just in-frame clones and leaves some out. The table records approximately 80,000 clones, around 81% of them present only once. Deletions cut 5 bases from V and 0 bases from J, with 4 bases between. Germline V lookup: CDR1 SGHTA, CDR2 FQGNSA. The CDR3 extends over 12 amino acids. This sequence was found in an adult in good health. This sequence joins TRBV7-2 and TRBJ1-1; D call uncertain. Material: peripheral blood, obtained on day 0 of AZD1222 vaccination. The DNA of the CDR3 is TGTGCCAGCAGCCTAATGAACACTGAAGCTTTCTTT. Translating gives CASSLMNTEAFF.